The source of this T cell receptor (beta chain) is a study of blood T cell repertoires in COVID-19. Whole-study context: Whether acute or convalescent, the COVID-19 samples came from the United States, Italy and Spain. Sources were T cells, B-cell-depleted T cells, or PBMCs; the material itself was cDNA or gDNA.

In the authors' methods: Amplified reference gene primers provided the basis for estimating nucleated cell counts. Profiling relied on immunoSEQ multiplex PCR, and the TCRdb table lists in-frame clones only, not all of them. V and J calls and clone size follow that table, whereas D and trimming were derived from the DNA. The table lists approximately 40,000 clones, about 80% of them singletons. A few counts support this clone. CDR3 length: 15 amino acids. Unmatched junction bases numbered 5, after V lost 8 bases and J lost 0 bases. Germline V gene sequence: CDR1 SNHLY, CDR2 FYNNEI. The chain uses TRBV2 and TRBJ1-3; 9 bases map to TRBD1. This TCR came from a human donor in a cohort sampled during active COVID-19. The source material was peripheral blood. The CDR3 DNA sequence: TGTGCCAGCGAACAGGGGGCGTTCTCTGGAAACACCATATATTTT. Residues: CASEQGAFSGNTIYF.